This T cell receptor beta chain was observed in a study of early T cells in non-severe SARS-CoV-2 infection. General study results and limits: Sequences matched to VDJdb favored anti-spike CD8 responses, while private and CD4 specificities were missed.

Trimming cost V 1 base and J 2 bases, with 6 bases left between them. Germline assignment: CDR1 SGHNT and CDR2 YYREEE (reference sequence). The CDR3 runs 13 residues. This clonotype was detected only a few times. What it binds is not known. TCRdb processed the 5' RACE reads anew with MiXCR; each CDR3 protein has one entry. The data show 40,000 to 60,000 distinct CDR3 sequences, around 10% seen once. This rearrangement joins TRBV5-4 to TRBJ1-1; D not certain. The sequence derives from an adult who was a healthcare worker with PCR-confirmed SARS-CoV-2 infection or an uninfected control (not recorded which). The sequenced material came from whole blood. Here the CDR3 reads CASSLRTNTEAFF. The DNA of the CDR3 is TGTGCCAGCAGCTTGAGGACTAACACTGAAGCTTTCTTT.